This T cell receptor beta chain was captured in a study of shared clonotypes between healthy human individuals (dated by TCRdb to 2018 to 2020). Regarding the research as a whole: Three men and two women, aged 18 to 49 years, made up the cohort. Per donor, three plates each were used for CD4 naive and CD4 memory, two for CD8 naive, and one for CD8 memory. The study deeply sequenced blood TCR repertoires of about 5 healthy adults to estimate repertoire size and the extent of clonotype sharing between individuals. Libraries were prepared and TCR repertoires were sequenced by different laboratories using diverse techniques, in order to increase sequencing depth and limit assay-specific biases. Between about 0.85 and 9.5 billion PBMCs per donor were obtained by leukapheresis. Findings and caveats that apply to the study as a whole: Sampling was limited to blood, and TCR repertoires in tissue likely differ from TCR repertoires in blood. Larger estimated clonotype richness was generally found for naive subsets than for memory subsets. Rarefaction of sorted-subset datasets indicated incomplete sequencing despite the large sequencing depth. Roughly 5.2% of naive CD4, 3.5% of naive CD8, about 2.1% of memory CD4, and around 0.4% of memory CD8 clonotypes were shared across a few donors. Compared with non-shared clonotypes, clonotypes shared by all four sorted-subset donors had higher generation probabilities. The genetic and exposure-history diversity represented was limited by the small number of donors. Pairwise subsampling led to the expectation that sequencing depth would affect the degree of clonotype sharing among donors.

Using the deep immunoSEQ assay, TCR CDR3 regions were amplified from genomic DNA by multiplex PCR. Genomic DNA extracted from each cell subset was distributed evenly over all wells of several immunoSEQ 96-well plates, and each plate served as one replicate. For sorted subsets, about 200 ng genomic DNA, equal to 30,000 or so T cell genomes, was loaded into each replicate PCR. Purified libraries were measured with a Qubit 3.0 fluorometer, size-checked on a Bioanalyzer 2100, and measured again with the KAPA Library Quantification kit. Every immunoSEQ 96-well plate was sequenced on a separate single-read 150-cycle Illumina NextSeq 550 flow cell. The authors' pipeline ran thus. Because the immunoSEQ output held only junctional sequences and lacked quality scores, the filtering could not match the filtering applied to full-length reads. Sequences were annotated with PyIR, a Python wrapper for IgBLAST v1.9, and V/J genes and CDR3 were assigned using IMGT germline references. Reads were filtered out if the reads had weak V/J assignments (E-value above 1e-6), no CDR3, stop codons, out-of-frame junctions, or ambiguous translated residues. V3J clonotypes were defined as sequences sharing an identical inferred V gene, J gene, and CDR3 amino acid sequence. The percentage overlap between two repertoires was calculated by dividing the number of shared unique clonotypes by the size of the smaller repertoire. Three approaches were used to assess repertoire richness: RTK rarefaction, the Chao1 estimator, and Recon v2.1 estimates of unobserved clonotypes. Generation probabilities for all TCRbeta clonotypes obtained by the gDNA method from several donors were computed using OLGA. TCRdb provides this immuneACCESS table in a form limited to in-frame rearrangements. Some clones are lacking; in checked studies, under half of them reflect an unresolved V gene, and why the rest are absent is not known. V and J calls and clone size are as listed in that table; D and trimming were resolved from the DNA. The sample table holds approximately 2.1 million clones, of which over 90% were seen once. The ten biggest clones cover about 0.41% of the sample.

This clone occurred once. Its antigen has not been determined. Per-base quality was not reported, and no clone a single base away is much larger than it. Healthy HIV-negative adults with no recently reported acute infections or vaccinations were included as donors. Only Caucasian adults living in Nashville, Tennessee, USA were represented among the donors. CD4+ T cells were enriched by magnetic negative selection, after which naive cells were positively selected on CD45RA and the negative fraction was taken as the memory subset. Blood was collected by leukapheresis, and PBMCs were isolated by Ficoll-Histopaque density gradient centrifugation and then cryopreserved in liquid nitrogen vapor phase. Purity and quantity of every magnetically sorted T cell population were checked by analytical flow cytometry. From each sorted fraction, genomic DNA was isolated and quantified by UV absorbance on a Nanodrop 2000c.

The CDR3 runs 13 residues from the cysteine to the phenylalanine. The read is trimmed to its CDR3 DNA, 39 bases read in frame from base 1. CDR1 and CDR2 are read off the germline V gene as MDHEN and SYDVKM. The junction shows trimming of 4 bases on V and 8 bases on J, plus 14 bases between the germline ends. Input material: naive CD4+ T cells from PBMCs. The cell subset or site label, read with the paper, signifies: CD45RA+ positively selected. The receptor's source is a man between 18 and 29 years old in good health. Some clones in this sample may be carry-over from other donors' samples. Rearrangement joined TRBV28 to TRBJ1-2, with the identity of the D gene unclear. The CDR3 reads as follows: CASSYTERYGYTF. The nucleotide sequence reads as follows: TGTGCCAGCAGTTATACTGAACGGTACGGCTACACCTTC.